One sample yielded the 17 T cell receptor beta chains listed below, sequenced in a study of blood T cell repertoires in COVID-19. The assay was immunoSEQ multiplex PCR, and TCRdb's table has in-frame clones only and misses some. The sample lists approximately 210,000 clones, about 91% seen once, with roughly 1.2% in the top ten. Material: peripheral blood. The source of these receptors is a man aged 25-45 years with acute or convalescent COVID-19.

The CDR3 region is CASSQLDRVMYGYTF. The CDR3, as DNA: TGTGCCAGCAGCCAGCTGGACAGGGTTATGTATGGCTACACCTTC. The chain combines TRBV3-1 (or the pseudogene TRBV3-2) with TRBJ1-2, with 8 positions matching TRBD1. With 3 bases clipped from V and 5 bases from J, the junction kept 8 bases outside the gene matches. The CDR3 runs to 15 residues. Germline CDR1 is LGHDT and CDR2 is YNNKEL (reference sequence).

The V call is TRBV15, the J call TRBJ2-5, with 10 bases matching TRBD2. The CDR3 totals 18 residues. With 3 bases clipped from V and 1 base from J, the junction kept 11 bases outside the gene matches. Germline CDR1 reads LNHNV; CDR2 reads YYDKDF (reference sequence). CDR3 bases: TGTGCCACCAGCAGCTCGCTAGCGGGAGCCGGTGGCCAAGAGACCCAGTACTTC. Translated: CATSSSLAGAGGQETQYF.

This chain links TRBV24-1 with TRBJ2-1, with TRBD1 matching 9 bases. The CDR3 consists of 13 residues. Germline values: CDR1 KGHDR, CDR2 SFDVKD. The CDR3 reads CATRTGDRNEQFF. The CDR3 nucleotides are TGTGCTACCCGGACAGGGGATAGGAATGAGCAGTTCTTC.

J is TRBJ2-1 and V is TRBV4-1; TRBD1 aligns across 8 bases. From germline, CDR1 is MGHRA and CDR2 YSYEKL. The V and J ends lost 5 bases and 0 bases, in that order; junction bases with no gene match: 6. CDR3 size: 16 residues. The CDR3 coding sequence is TGCGCCAGCAGCGAAAGGACAGGGAGCTCCTACAATGAGCAGTTCTTC. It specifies CASSERTGSSYNEQFF.

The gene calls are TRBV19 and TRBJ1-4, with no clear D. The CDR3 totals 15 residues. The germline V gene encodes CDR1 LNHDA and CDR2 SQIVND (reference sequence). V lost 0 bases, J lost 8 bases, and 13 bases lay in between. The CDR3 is CASSIEYSLREKLFF. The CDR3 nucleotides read TGTGCCAGTAGTATAGAATACAGTCTACGGGAAAAACTGTTTTTT.

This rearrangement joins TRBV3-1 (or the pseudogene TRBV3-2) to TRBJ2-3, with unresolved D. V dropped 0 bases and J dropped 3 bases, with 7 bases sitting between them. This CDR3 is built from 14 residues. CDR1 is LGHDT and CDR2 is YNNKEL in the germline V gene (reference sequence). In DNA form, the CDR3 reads TGTGCCAGCAGCCAAGATCTGCTAACAGATACGCAGTATTTT. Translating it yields CASSQDLLTDTQYF.

The CDR3: CASSPRTGGLDTQYF. CDR3 sequence (DNA): TGTGCCAGCTCACCACGGACGGGAGGGTTGGATACGCAGTATTTT. The V and J genes are TRBV18 and TRBJ2-3; 8 nucleotides align to TRBD2. Germline CDR1 and CDR2: KGHSH and LQKENI. The CDR3 contains 15 residues. J gave up 6 bases and V 1 base, and 6 bases lay outside the gene matches.

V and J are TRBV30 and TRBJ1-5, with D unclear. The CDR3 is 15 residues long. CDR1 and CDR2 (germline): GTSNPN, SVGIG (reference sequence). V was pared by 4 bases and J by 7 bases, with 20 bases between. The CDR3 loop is CAWNSVAAGMQPQHF. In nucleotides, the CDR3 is TGTGCCTGGAACAGTGTGGCGGCGGGCATGCAGCCCCAGCATTTT.

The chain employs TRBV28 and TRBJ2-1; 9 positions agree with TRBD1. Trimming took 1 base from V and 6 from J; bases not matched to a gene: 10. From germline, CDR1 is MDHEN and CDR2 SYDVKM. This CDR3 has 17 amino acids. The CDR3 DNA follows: TGTGCCAGCAGTTTATACCCCCCGGGACAGGGTTTCAATGAGCAGTTCTTC. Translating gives CASSLYPPGQGFNEQFF.

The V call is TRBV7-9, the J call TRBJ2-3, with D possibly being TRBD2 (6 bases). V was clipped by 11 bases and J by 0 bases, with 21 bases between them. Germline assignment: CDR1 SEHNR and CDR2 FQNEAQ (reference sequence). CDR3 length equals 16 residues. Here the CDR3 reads CAGMRRGGLSTDTQYF. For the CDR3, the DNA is TGTGCCGGGATGAGAAGGGGAGGTCTTAGCACAGATACGCAGTATTTT. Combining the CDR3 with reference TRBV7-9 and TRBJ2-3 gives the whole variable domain DTGVSQNPRHKITKRGQNVTFRCDPISEHNRLYWYRQTLGQGPEFLTYFQNEAQLEKSRLLSDRFSAERPKGSFSTLEIQRTEQGDSAMYLCAGMRRGGLSTDTQYFGPGTRLTVL.

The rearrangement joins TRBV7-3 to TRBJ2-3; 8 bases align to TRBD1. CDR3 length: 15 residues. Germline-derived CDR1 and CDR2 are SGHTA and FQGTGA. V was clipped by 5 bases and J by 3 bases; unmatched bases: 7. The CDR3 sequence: CASSKRTGTTDTQYF. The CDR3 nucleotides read TGTGCCAGCAGCAAAAGGACAGGGACGACAGATACGCAGTATTTT.

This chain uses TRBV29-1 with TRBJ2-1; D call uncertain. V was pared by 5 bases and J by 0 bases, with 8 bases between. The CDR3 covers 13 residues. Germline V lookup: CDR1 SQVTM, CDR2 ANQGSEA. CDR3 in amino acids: CSVLFSSYNEQFF. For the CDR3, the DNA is TGCAGCGTTCTGTTTAGCTCCTACAATGAGCAGTTCTTC.

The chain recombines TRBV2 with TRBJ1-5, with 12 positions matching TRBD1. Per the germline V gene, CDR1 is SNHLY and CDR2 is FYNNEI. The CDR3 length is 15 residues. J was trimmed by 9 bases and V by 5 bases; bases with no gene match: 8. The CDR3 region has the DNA TGTGCCAGCAGTCCGGGACAGGGGGCTGGGTGGCCCCAGCATTTT. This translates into CASSPGQGAGWPQHF.

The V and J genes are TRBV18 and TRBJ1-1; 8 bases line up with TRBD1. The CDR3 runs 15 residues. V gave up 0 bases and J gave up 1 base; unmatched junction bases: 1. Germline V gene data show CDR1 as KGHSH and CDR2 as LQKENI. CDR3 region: CASSPPGTGNTEAFF. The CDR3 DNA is TGTGCCAGCTCACCACCCGGGACAGGGAACACTGAAGCTTTCTTT.

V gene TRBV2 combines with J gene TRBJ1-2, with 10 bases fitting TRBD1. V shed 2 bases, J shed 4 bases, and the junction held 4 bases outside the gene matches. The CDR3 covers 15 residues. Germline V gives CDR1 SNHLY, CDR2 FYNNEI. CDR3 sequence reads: CASSEPGQGRYGYTF. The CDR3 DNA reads TGTGCCAGCAGTGAACCGGGACAGGGGCGCTATGGCTACACCTTC.

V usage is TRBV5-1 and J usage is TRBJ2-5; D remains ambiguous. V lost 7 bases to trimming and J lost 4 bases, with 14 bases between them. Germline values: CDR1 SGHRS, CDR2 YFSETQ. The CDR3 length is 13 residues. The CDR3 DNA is TGCGCCAGCTACTCGCCCCCCCTAGAGACCCAGTACTTC. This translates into CASYSPPLETQYF.

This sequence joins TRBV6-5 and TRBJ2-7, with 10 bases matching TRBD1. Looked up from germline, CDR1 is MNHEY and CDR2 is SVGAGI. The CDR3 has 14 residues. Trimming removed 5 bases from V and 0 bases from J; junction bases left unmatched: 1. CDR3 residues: CASSRTGGSYEQYF. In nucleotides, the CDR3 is TGTGCCAGCAGTAGGACAGGGGGCTCCTACGAGCAGTACTTC.